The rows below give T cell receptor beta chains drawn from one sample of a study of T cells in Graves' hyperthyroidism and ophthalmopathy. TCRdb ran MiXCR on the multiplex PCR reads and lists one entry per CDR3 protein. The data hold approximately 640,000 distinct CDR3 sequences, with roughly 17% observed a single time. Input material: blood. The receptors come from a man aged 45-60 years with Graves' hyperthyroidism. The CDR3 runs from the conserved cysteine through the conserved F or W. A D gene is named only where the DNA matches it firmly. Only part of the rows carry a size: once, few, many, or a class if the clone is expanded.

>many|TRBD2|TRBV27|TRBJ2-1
CASSLLAGGSHNEQFF
TGTGCCAGCAGCCTCCTAGCGGGAGGGTCCCACAATGAGCAGTTCTTC
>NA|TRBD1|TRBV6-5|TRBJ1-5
CASSSSTGYSNQPQHF
TGTGCCAGCAGTTCCTCGACAGGGTATAGCAATCAGCCCCAGCATTTT
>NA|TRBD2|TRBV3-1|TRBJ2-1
CASSQVYGTSGRETHYNEQFF
TGTGCCAGCAGCCAAGTTTACGGGACTAGCGGGAGAGAGACGCATTACAATGAGCAGTTCTTC
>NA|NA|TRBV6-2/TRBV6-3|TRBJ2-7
CASSLRLVYEQYF
TGTGCCAGCAGCCTCCGTCTGGTCTACGAGCAGTACTTC
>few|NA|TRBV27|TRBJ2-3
CASSLSPTLFTDTQYF
TGTGCCAGCAGTCTGTCACCAACCCTTTTCACAGATACGCAGTATTTT
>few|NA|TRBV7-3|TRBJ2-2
CASSKPAETGELFF
TGTGCCAGCAGCAAACCGGCAGAGACCGGGGAGCTGTTTTTT
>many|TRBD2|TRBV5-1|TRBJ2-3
CASSLGDYSTDTQYF
TGCGCCAGCAGCTTGGGGGACTACTCCACAGATACGCAGTATTTT
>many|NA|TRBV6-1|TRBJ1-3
CASSSLRRISGNTIYF
TGTGCCAGCAGTTCCCTACGGCGAATCTCTGGAAACACCATATATTTT
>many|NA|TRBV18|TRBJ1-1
CASSPAEGDGTEAFF
TGTGCCAGCTCACCAGCCGAGGGGGATGGCACTGAAGCTTTCTTT
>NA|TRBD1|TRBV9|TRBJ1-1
CASSQGGEGAGTEASF
TGTGCCAGCAGCCAGGGAGGGGAGGGGGCGGGCACTGAAGCTTCCTTT
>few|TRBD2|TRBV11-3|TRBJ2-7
CASSLGLASEQYF
TGTGCCAGCAGCTTAGGACTAGCGAGCGAGCAGTACTTC
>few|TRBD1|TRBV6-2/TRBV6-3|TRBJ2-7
CASTDRDRSYEQYF
TGTGCCAGCACCGACCGGGACAGATCCTACGAGCAGTACTTC
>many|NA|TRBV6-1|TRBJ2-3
CATPLRGNRVTDTQYF
TGTGCCACTCCGCTCAGAGGGAATCGGGTCACAGATACGCAGTATTTT
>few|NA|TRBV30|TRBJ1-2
CAWRKALIRRPFRTSEDGYTF
TGTGCCTGGAGAAAGGCTTTGATAAGAAGGCCTTTCAGGACCTCGGAGGATGGCTACACCTTC
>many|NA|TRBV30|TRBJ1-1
CAWSVWGSGFF
TGTGCCTGGAGTGTATGGGGGTCTGGTTTCTTT
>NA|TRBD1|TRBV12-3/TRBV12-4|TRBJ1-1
CASSDNRGNTEAFF
TGTGCCAGCAGCGACAACAGGGGAAACACTGAAGCTTTCTTT
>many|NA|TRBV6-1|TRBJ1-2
CASTTGSYGYTF
TGTGCCAGCACAACCGGGAGCTATGGCTACACCTTC
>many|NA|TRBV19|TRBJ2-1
CASSINSGATYNEQFF
TGTGCCAGTAGTATAAATAGCGGAGCAACCTACAATGAGCAGTTCTTC
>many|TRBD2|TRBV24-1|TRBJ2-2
CATSDPGLANTGELFF
TGTGCCACCAGTGATCCGGGACTAGCGAACACCGGGGAGCTGTTTTTT
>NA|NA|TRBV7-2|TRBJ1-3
CASSMGPASGNTIYF
TGTGCCAGCAGCATGGGACCGGCTTCTGGAAACACCATATATTTT
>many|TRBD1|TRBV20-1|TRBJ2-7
CSARLTPGTGGLEQYF
TGCAGTGCTAGACTCACCCCCGGGACAGGGGGCCTCGAGCAGTACTTC
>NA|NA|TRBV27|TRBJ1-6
CASSLDRYNSPLHF
TGTGCCAGCAGTTTGGATAGATATAATTCACCCCTCCACTTT
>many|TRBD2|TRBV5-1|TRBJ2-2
CASSFLAGSGNTGELFF
TGCGCCAGCAGTTTTTTAGCGGGATCAGGGAACACCGGGGAGCTGTTTTTT
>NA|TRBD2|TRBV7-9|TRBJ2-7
CASVLAGVPYEQYF
TGTGCCAGCGTACTAGCGGGAGTTCCATACGAGCAGTACTTC
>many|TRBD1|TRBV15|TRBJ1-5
CATSRGTGSNQPQHF
TGTGCCACCAGCAGAGGGACAGGGAGCAATCAGCCCCAGCATTTT
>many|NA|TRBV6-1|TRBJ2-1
CASSEGWGQQFF
TGTGCCAGCAGTGAAGGATGGGGTCAGCAGTTCTTC
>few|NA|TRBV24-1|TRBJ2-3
CATSDLYGTDTQYF
TGTGCCACCAGTGATTTATACGGAACAGATACGCAGTATTTT
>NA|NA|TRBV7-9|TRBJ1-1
CASSFTSSVNTEAFF
TGTGCCAGCAGCTTCACTTCGAGCGTGAACACTGAAGCTTTCTTT
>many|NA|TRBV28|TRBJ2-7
CASASASVAHEQYF
TGTGCCAGCGCCTCCGCTAGTGTCGCCCACGAGCAGTACTTC
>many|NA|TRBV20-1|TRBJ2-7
CSALVQGSYEQYF
TGCAGTGCTTTAGTACAGGGATCCTACGAGCAGTACTTC
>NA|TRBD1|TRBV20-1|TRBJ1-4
CSARDRVLEKLFF
TGCAGTGCCAGGGACAGGGTTCTTGAAAAACTGTTTTTT
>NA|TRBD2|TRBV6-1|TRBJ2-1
CASSEGSGLAGVLQFF
TGTGCCAGCAGTGAAGGAAGTGGGCTAGCGGGAGTGTTGCAGTTCTTC
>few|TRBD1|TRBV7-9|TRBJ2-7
CASSNPGTGEDEQYF
TGTGCCAGCAGCAACCCAGGGACAGGGGAGGACGAGCAGTACTTC
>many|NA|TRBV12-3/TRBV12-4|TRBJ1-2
CASSLDQVYGYTF
TGTGCCAGCAGTTTAGACCAGGTCTATGGCTACACCTTC
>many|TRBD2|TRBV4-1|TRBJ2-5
CASSQLAGALATQYF
TGCGCCAGCAGCCAGTTAGCGGGAGCCCTCGCTACCCAGTACTTC
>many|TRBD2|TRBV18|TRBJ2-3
CASSPLLAGNAGTDTQYF
TGTGCCAGCTCACCACTTCTAGCGGGCAACGCGGGGACAGATACGCAGTATTTT
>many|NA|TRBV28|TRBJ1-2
CASSPQRVLPNTF
TGTGCCAGCAGTCCCCAGCGAGTCTTACCGAACACCTTC
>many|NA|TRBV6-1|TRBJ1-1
CASSYDTAGRSEAFF
TGTGCCAGCAGTTATGATACAGCCGGTCGTTCCGAAGCTTTCTTT
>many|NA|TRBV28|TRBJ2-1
CASSFRLEMNNEQFF
TGTGCCAGCAGTTTTAGACTAGAAATGAACAATGAGCAGTTCTTC
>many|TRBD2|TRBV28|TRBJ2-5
CASIQTSGSETQYF
TGTGCCAGCATCCAGACTAGCGGGAGCGAGACCCAGTACTTC
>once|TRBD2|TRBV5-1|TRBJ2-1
CASSLALAASHNEQFF
TGCGCCAGCAGCCTTGCTCTAGCGGCTTCCCACAATGAGCAGTTCTTC
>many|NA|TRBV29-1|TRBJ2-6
CSVVTGRPSGANVLTF
TGCAGCGTTGTTACAGGGAGGCCGTCTGGGGCCAACGTCCTGACTTTC
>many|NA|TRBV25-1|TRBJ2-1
CASIIGTGQRCDEQFF
TGTGCCAGCATAATCGGGACGGGGCAACGCTGTGATGAGCAGTTCTTC
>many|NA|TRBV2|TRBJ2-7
CASSLTYLEQYF
TGTGCCAGCAGTCTGACATATCTCGAGCAGTACTTC
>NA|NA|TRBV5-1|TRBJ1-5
CASSFELYYGSNQPQHF
TGCGCCAGCAGCTTTGAATTGTACTACGGGAGCAATCAGCCCCAGCATTTT